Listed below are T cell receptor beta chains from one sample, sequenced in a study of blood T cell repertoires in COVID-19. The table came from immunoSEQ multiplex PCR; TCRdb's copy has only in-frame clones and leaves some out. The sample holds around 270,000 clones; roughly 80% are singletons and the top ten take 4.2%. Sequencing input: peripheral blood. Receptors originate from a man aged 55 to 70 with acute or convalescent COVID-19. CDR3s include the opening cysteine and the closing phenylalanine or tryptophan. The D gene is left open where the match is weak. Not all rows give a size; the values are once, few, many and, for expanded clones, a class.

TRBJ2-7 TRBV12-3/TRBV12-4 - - TGTGCCAGCAGTTCATCAGTATACGAGCAGTACTTC CASSSSVYEQYF
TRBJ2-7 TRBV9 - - TGTGCCAGCAGCGGGAAGACAGACTACGAGCAGTACTTC CASSGKTDYEQYF
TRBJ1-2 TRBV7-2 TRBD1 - TGTGCCAGCAGCTTAAGGGACAGGGCGCTGGGGTATGGCTACACCTTC CASSLRDRALGYGYTF
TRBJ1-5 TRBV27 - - TGTGCCAGCAGCATTAGGGGTAATCAGCCCCAGCATTTT CASSIRGNQPQHF
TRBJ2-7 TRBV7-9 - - TGTGCCAGCAGCTGGGAGGGGGTTTTTGAGCAGTACTTC CASSWEGVFEQYF
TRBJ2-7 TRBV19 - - TGTGCCAGTAGTATAGGAGGGACTCCTTCCTACGAGCAGTACTTC CASSIGGTPSYEQYF
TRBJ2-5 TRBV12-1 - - TGTGCCAGCAGCTTTGTCGGGACAGGGCAGGGTGAAGAGACCCAGTACTTC CASSFVGTGQGEETQYF
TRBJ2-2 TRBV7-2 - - TGTGCCAGCAGCTTAAAATGGAGTCCTACCGGGGAGCTGTTTTTT CASSLKWSPTGELFF
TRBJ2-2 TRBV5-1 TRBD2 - TGCGCCAGCAGCTTGGGACTAGCGGCCGGGGAGCTGTTTTTT CASSLGLAAGELFF
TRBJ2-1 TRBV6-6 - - TGTGCCAGCATTAGAGGAGGAACAGCCTCCTACAATGAGCAGTTCTTC CASIRGGTASYNEQFF
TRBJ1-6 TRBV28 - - TGTGCCAGCAGTACCCTGCAGGGGTCTCGTTCACCCCTCCACTTT CASSTLQGSRSPLHF
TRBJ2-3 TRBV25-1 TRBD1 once TGTGCCAGCAGTGGATGGGACAGGGTGCCAGATACGCAGTATTTT CASSGWDRVPDTQYF
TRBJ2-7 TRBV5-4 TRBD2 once TGTGCCAGCAGCTTGGGGACTAGCGGGGGGGCGGTAGAGCAGTACTTC CASSLGTSGGAVEQYF
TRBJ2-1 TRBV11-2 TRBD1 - TGTGCCAGCAGCTTCGGGACAGGGAGTTTCAATGAGCAGTTCTTC CASSFGTGSFNEQFF
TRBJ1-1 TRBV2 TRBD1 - TGTGCCAGCAGCGTGGACAGGGGGACTGAAGCTTTCTTT CASSVDRGTEAFF
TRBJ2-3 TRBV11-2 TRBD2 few TGTGCCAGCAGCCCCGGGACTAGAGCAGATACGCAGTATTTT CASSPGTRADTQYF
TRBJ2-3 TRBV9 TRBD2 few TGTGCCAGCAGCGTAGCTCTAGCGGGAGTGACAGATACGCAGTATTTT CASSVALAGVTDTQYF
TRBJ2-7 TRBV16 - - TGTGCCAGCAGCCAAGGGAATAGCGGACACTCCTACGAGCAGTACTTC CASSQGNSGHSYEQYF
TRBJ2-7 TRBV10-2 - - TGCGCCAGCAGGGGGGGGGCAGTGACCTACGAGCAGTACTTC CASRGGAVTYEQYF
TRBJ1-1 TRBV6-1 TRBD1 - TGTGCCAGCAGTAAAGCGGGGACAGGGCGGCACACTGAAGCTTTCTTT CASSKAGTGRHTEAFF
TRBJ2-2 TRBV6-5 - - TGTGCCAGCAGTTGGCTTCCAGCAGGGAACACCGGGGAGCTGTTTTTT CASSWLPAGNTGELFF
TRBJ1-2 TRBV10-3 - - TGTGCCATCAGTGAGTCGGAGGGGCGCGGCTACACCTTC CAISESEGRGYTF